A selection of T cell receptor beta chains follows, all from one sample in a study of T cells in narcolepsy. The data were produced by immunoSEQ multiplex PCR, yet TCRdb's version contains in-frame clones alone and is incomplete. The sample lists approximately 28,000 clones, about four fifths occurring once. The sample comprised CD45RA- memory CD4+ T cells from PBMCs. The receptors derive from a human donor with narcolepsy. Each CDR3 is given with its conserved first and last residue. The order of the fields is D gene, J gene, V gene, clone size, CDR3 DNA, CDR3 protein. D genes are given only for firm matches. Only some rows state a clone size, as once, few, many or a class for expanded clones.

d_call: NA
j_call: TRBJ1-2
v_call: TRBV10-1
clone_size: once
cdr3_nt: TGTGCCGCCAGCAAGGATCCTAACTATGGCTACACCTTC
cdr3_aa: CAASKDPNYGYTF

d_call: NA
j_call: TRBJ2-1
v_call: TRBV7-6
clone_size: NA
cdr3_nt: TGTGCCAGCAGCTTAGCGGCCGGGGGGCAATTTATGGATGAGCAGTTCTTC
cdr3_aa: CASSLAAGGQFMDEQFF

d_call: NA
j_call: TRBJ1-3
v_call: TRBV6-1
clone_size: few
cdr3_nt: TGTGCCAGCAGTGAAAACCCCGGGTTCGCTGGAAACACCATATATTTT
cdr3_aa: CASSENPGFAGNTIYF

d_call: TRBD2
j_call: TRBJ2-3
v_call: TRBV15
clone_size: once
cdr3_nt: TGTGCCACTGGCGGGGGTAGCACAGATACGCAGTATTTT
cdr3_aa: CATGGGSTDTQYF

d_call: NA
j_call: TRBJ1-4
v_call: TRBV5-3
clone_size: NA
cdr3_nt: TGTGCCAGCAGCTCCGGACAGAATAATGAAAAACTGTTTTTT
cdr3_aa: CASSSGQNNEKLFF

d_call: TRBD2
j_call: TRBJ2-3
v_call: TRBV10-3
clone_size: NA
cdr3_nt: TGTGCCATCGCCCAGCGGGGGTCCCTCTCCACAGATACGCAGTATTTT
cdr3_aa: CAIAQRGSLSTDTQYF

d_call: NA
j_call: TRBJ1-6
v_call: TRBV7-2
clone_size: NA
cdr3_nt: TGTGCCAGCAGCTTAGGAAAAGGGGCGGGGGCCTTTAATTCACCCCTCCACTTT
cdr3_aa: CASSLGKGAGAFNSPLHF

d_call: NA
j_call: TRBJ1-4
v_call: TRBV6-1
clone_size: NA
cdr3_nt: TGTGCCAGCAGACCAGGGGAGCCGGGTGAAAAACTGTTTTTT
cdr3_aa: CASRPGEPGEKLFF

d_call: TRBD2
j_call: TRBJ2-2
v_call: TRBV19
clone_size: NA
cdr3_nt: TGTGCCAGTAGTATAGTGTTTCTGGCCCTGGGACTAAACACCGGGGAGCTGTTTTTT
cdr3_aa: CASSIVFLALGLNTGELFF

d_call: TRBD2
j_call: TRBJ2-7
v_call: TRBV5-1
clone_size: NA
cdr3_nt: TGCGCCAGCAGCTTGATGTGGGGGGGTACCTACGAGCAGTACTTC
cdr3_aa: CASSLMWGGTYEQYF

d_call: NA
j_call: TRBJ1-5
v_call: TRBV19
clone_size: few
cdr3_nt: TGTGCCAGCCTCCCGGGAAATAGCAATCAGCCCCAGCATTTT
cdr3_aa: CASLPGNSNQPQHF

d_call: TRBD1
j_call: TRBJ1-2
v_call: TRBV19
clone_size: NA
cdr3_nt: TGTGCCAGTAGTTCCGTGGAGGGGGCCTATGGCTACACCTTC
cdr3_aa: CASSSVEGAYGYTF

d_call: TRBD1
j_call: TRBJ1-1
v_call: TRBV18
clone_size: NA
cdr3_nt: TGTGCCAGCTCACCATTGGGACAGGGGGAGATTGAAGCTTTCTTT
cdr3_aa: CASSPLGQGEIEAFF

d_call: TRBD2
j_call: TRBJ2-3
v_call: TRBV30
clone_size: NA
cdr3_nt: TGTGCCTGGAGGGGCCTAGCGGGGGTCACAGATACGCAGTATTTT
cdr3_aa: CAWRGLAGVTDTQYF

d_call: TRBD2
j_call: TRBJ2-7
v_call: TRBV4-1
clone_size: NA
cdr3_nt: TGCGCCAGCAGCCAAGCGGGACTAGCGGGGGCCTTAAACTACGAGCAGTACTTC
cdr3_aa: CASSQAGLAGALNYEQYF

d_call: NA
j_call: TRBJ2-1
v_call: TRBV5-1
clone_size: NA
cdr3_nt: TGCGCCAGCAGCTTCGTCGGGGGATCCTACAATGAGCAGTTCTTC
cdr3_aa: CASSFVGGSYNEQFF

d_call: NA
j_call: TRBJ2-2
v_call: TRBV2
clone_size: NA
cdr3_nt: TGTGCCACCAATGACAGCCCGAACACCGGGGAGCTGTTTTTT
cdr3_aa: CATNDSPNTGELFF

d_call: TRBD2
j_call: TRBJ2-3
v_call: TRBV5-1
clone_size: NA
cdr3_nt: TGCGCCAGCAGCTTGCAGCGGGGGGATCCAGATACGCAGTATTTT
cdr3_aa: CASSLQRGDPDTQYF

d_call: TRBD1
j_call: TRBJ2-7
v_call: TRBV5-1
clone_size: NA
cdr3_nt: TGCGCCAGCACCCGGACAGGGGACTACGAGCAGTACTTC
cdr3_aa: CASTRTGDYEQYF

d_call: NA
j_call: TRBJ1-2
v_call: TRBV7-2
clone_size: NA
cdr3_nt: TGTGCCAGCTCCTGGCCGGGGGCGCAGGATGGCTACACCTTC
cdr3_aa: CASSWPGAQDGYTF

d_call: NA
j_call: TRBJ1-2
v_call: TRBV5-6
clone_size: NA
cdr3_nt: TGTGCCAGCAGCTTGGGACAGGATGGCTACACCTTC
cdr3_aa: CASSLGQDGYTF

d_call: NA
j_call: TRBJ2-1
v_call: TRBV6-6
clone_size: NA
cdr3_nt: TGTGCCAGCAGATACCGGGACTCGACTGAATCGGAGCAGTTCTTC
cdr3_aa: CASRYRDSTESEQFF

d_call: NA
j_call: TRBJ1-2
v_call: TRBV11-2
clone_size: NA
cdr3_nt: TGTGCCAGCAGCCGAACGCGACTGAACTATGGCTACACCTTC
cdr3_aa: CASSRTRLNYGYTF

d_call: TRBD2
j_call: TRBJ2-3
v_call: TRBV10-1
clone_size: NA
cdr3_nt: TGCGCCAGCAGTGAGGGCGGGGGTAACACGCAGTATTTT
cdr3_aa: CASSEGGGNTQYF

d_call: NA
j_call: TRBJ2-1
v_call: TRBV7-2
clone_size: NA
cdr3_nt: TGTGCCAGCAGCTTAGGGGGGCCGGGTCAGTTCTTC
cdr3_aa: CASSLGGPGQFF

d_call: TRBD2
j_call: TRBJ2-3
v_call: TRBV9
clone_size: NA
cdr3_nt: TGTGCCAGCAGCGTAGTGTCTAGCGGGGGGGTGGATACGCAGTATTTT
cdr3_aa: CASSVVSSGGVDTQYF

d_call: NA
j_call: TRBJ2-3
v_call: TRBV29-1
clone_size: NA
cdr3_nt: TGCAGCGTTGATACCGGGGCTCGGACAGATACGCAGTATTTT
cdr3_aa: CSVDTGARTDTQYF

d_call: TRBD1
j_call: TRBJ2-6
v_call: TRBV5-6
clone_size: NA
cdr3_nt: TGTGCCAGCAGCTCGGGACAGATCTCTGGGGCCAACGTCCTGACTTTC
cdr3_aa: CASSSGQISGANVLTF

d_call: NA
j_call: TRBJ2-3
v_call: TRBV4-1
clone_size: NA
cdr3_nt: TGCGCCAGCAGCCAAGTGGTACAGACGGGCACAGATACGCAGTATTTT
cdr3_aa: CASSQVVQTGTDTQYF

d_call: NA
j_call: TRBJ1-2
v_call: TRBV6-6
clone_size: NA
cdr3_nt: TGTGCCAGCAGTGCGGGGCTGATTAACTATGGCTACACCTTC
cdr3_aa: CASSAGLINYGYTF

d_call: NA
j_call: TRBJ1-5
v_call: TRBV7-7
clone_size: NA
cdr3_nt: TGTGCCAGCAGCCCCGACAGACCATATAGCAATCAGCCCCAGCATTTT
cdr3_aa: CASSPDRPYSNQPQHF

d_call: NA
j_call: TRBJ1-2
v_call: TRBV19
clone_size: NA
cdr3_nt: TGTGCCAGTAGTATGAAGAGACGTTTGACTAACTATGGCTACACCTTC
cdr3_aa: CASSMKRRLTNYGYTF

d_call: NA
j_call: TRBJ2-6
v_call: TRBV5-1
clone_size: NA
cdr3_nt: TGCGCCAGCAGCTTGTATGCTATGGGGCTAGGGGCCAACGTCCTGACTTTC
cdr3_aa: CASSLYAMGLGANVLTF

d_call: NA
j_call: TRBJ2-1
v_call: TRBV5-6
clone_size: NA
cdr3_nt: TGTGCCAGCAGCTTGAACGGGGGAATATACAATGAGCAGTTCTTC
cdr3_aa: CASSLNGGIYNEQFF

d_call: TRBD1
j_call: TRBJ2-3
v_call: TRBV10-3
clone_size: NA
cdr3_nt: TGTGCCATCAGGCCTCATGGGACAGGGAACGCAGATACGCAGTATTTT
cdr3_aa: CAIRPHGTGNADTQYF

d_call: NA
j_call: TRBJ2-7
v_call: TRBV6-6
clone_size: NA
cdr3_nt: TGTGCCAGCAGGAACTCCTACGAGCAGTACTTC
cdr3_aa: CASRNSYEQYF

d_call: NA
j_call: TRBJ1-1
v_call: TRBV27
clone_size: NA
cdr3_nt: TGTGCCAGCAGTTTGGACCAATTT
cdr3_aa: CASSLDQF

d_call: TRBD2
j_call: TRBJ2-3
v_call: TRBV9
clone_size: once
cdr3_nt: TGTGCCAGCCCAAGGACTAGTGGGAGTACGCAGTATTTT
cdr3_aa: CASPRTSGSTQYF

d_call: NA
j_call: TRBJ1-1
v_call: TRBV6-1
clone_size: NA
cdr3_nt: TGTGCCAGCAGTGAGGCGGGGGGCGTCCTAGGAAACACTGAAGCTTTCTTT
cdr3_aa: CASSEAGGVLGNTEAFF

d_call: TRBD2
j_call: TRBJ2-7
v_call: TRBV11-3
clone_size: NA
cdr3_nt: TGTGCCAGCAGCTCAGGACTAGCGGGGCTCTACGAGCAGTACTTC
cdr3_aa: CASSSGLAGLYEQYF

d_call: NA
j_call: TRBJ2-3
v_call: TRBV10-3
clone_size: few
cdr3_nt: TGTGCCATCAGTGAGTCGGAGGCACACCTCACAGATACGCAGTATTTT
cdr3_aa: CAISESEAHLTDTQYF

d_call: TRBD1
j_call: TRBJ2-1
v_call: TRBV11-2
clone_size: NA
cdr3_nt: TGTGCCAGCAGCAGTCGACAGGGGGCCCACTACAATGAGCAGTTCTTC
cdr3_aa: CASSSRQGAHYNEQFF

d_call: NA
j_call: TRBJ2-7
v_call: TRBV2
clone_size: NA
cdr3_nt: TGTGCCAGCAGTGATCCGGGGGACAGAACAGATGATTACGAGCAGTACTTC
cdr3_aa: CASSDPGDRTDDYEQYF

d_call: NA
j_call: TRBJ1-2
v_call: TRBV7-8
clone_size: few
cdr3_nt: TGTGCCAGCAGTACGCAGGCGGGTGGCTACACCTTC
cdr3_aa: CASSTQAGGYTF

d_call: NA
j_call: TRBJ2-1
v_call: TRBV14
clone_size: NA
cdr3_nt: TGTGCCAGCAGCCAAGGGACGGGACAAAAAGGTGGTGAGCAGTTCTTC
cdr3_aa: CASSQGTGQKGGEQFF

d_call: NA
j_call: TRBJ1-3
v_call: TRBV19
clone_size: few
cdr3_nt: TGTGCCAGTAGTATAACCGCTGCCGGGGCTGGAAACACCATATATTTT
cdr3_aa: CASSITAAGAGNTIYF

d_call: NA
j_call: TRBJ1-3
v_call: TRBV11-1
clone_size: once
cdr3_nt: TGTGCCAGCAGCTTAGGACAGTACAATTCCCCCTCTGGAAACACCATATATTTT
cdr3_aa: CASSLGQYNSPSGNTIYF

d_call: NA
j_call: TRBJ1-3
v_call: TRBV5-4
clone_size: few
cdr3_nt: TGTGCCAGCAGCCTGGGTGGAAACACCATATATTTT
cdr3_aa: CASSLGGNTIYF

d_call: NA
j_call: TRBJ2-5
v_call: TRBV6-5
clone_size: NA
cdr3_nt: TGTGCCAGCAGTTACTCGGGGGGCCAAGAGACCCAGTACTTC
cdr3_aa: CASSYSGGQETQYF

d_call: NA
j_call: TRBJ1-4
v_call: TRBV5-4
clone_size: NA
cdr3_nt: TGTGCCAGCAGCTACCGGGACGGTAATGAAAAACTGTTTTTT
cdr3_aa: CASSYRDGNEKLFF

d_call: TRBD2
j_call: TRBJ2-7
v_call: TRBV5-1
clone_size: NA
cdr3_nt: TGCGCCAGCAGACCGGGACTAACCTACGAGCAGTACTTC
cdr3_aa: CASRPGLTYEQYF

d_call: NA
j_call: TRBJ2-1
v_call: TRBV19
clone_size: once
cdr3_nt: TGTGCCAGTAGTATAGATCGGCCTAGGGGGGTATACAATGAGCAGTTCTTC
cdr3_aa: CASSIDRPRGVYNEQFF

d_call: NA
j_call: TRBJ2-7
v_call: TRBV6-1
clone_size: NA
cdr3_nt: TGTGCCAGCAGAAGGACATCTGGGGGATCCTACGAGCAGTACTTC
cdr3_aa: CASRRTSGGSYEQYF

d_call: TRBD1
j_call: TRBJ1-6
v_call: TRBV19
clone_size: NA
cdr3_nt: TGTGCCAGTAGAATGGACAGGGCTAATTCACCCCTCCACTTT
cdr3_aa: CASRMDRANSPLHF

d_call: TRBD2
j_call: TRBJ2-5
v_call: TRBV5-1
clone_size: NA
cdr3_nt: TGCGCCAGCAGCTTGCAAAGCGGGGGGGCCGGGGAGACCCAGTACTTC
cdr3_aa: CASSLQSGGAGETQYF

d_call: TRBD1
j_call: TRBJ1-5
v_call: TRBV27
clone_size: NA
cdr3_nt: TGTGCCAGCAGTTTCCGTGGACAGGGGGCGCTGGGGCAGCCCCAGCATTTT
cdr3_aa: CASSFRGQGALGQPQHF

d_call: TRBD1
j_call: TRBJ2-3
v_call: TRBV7-6
clone_size: NA
cdr3_nt: TGTGCCAGCAGCTTTGGGGCTTCCGGGACAGTCACAGACACGCAGTATTTT
cdr3_aa: CASSFGASGTVTDTQYF

d_call: NA
j_call: TRBJ1-1
v_call: TRBV6-6
clone_size: NA
cdr3_nt: TGTGCCAGCAGCTACACAATACAGGGTAACACTGAAGCTTTCTTT
cdr3_aa: CASSYTIQGNTEAFF

d_call: NA
j_call: TRBJ1-2
v_call: TRBV5-1
clone_size: NA
cdr3_nt: TGCGCCAGCAGCCCCCTGGGAGGGTTAAACTATGGCTACACCTTC
cdr3_aa: CASSPLGGLNYGYTF

d_call: TRBD1
j_call: TRBJ2-5
v_call: TRBV7-9
clone_size: NA
cdr3_nt: TGTGCCAGCAGCTCGAGGACAGGGACGGCGGAGACCCAGTACTTC
cdr3_aa: CASSSRTGTAETQYF